The present TCR beta chain was sequenced within a study of neurological immune-mediated disorders. TCRdb redid the calling of the 5' RACE reads with MiXCR, one entry per CDR3 protein. The sample consists of tens of thousands of distinct CDR3 sequences, under 4.5% of them appearing once. Whole-study findings and limits: Expansion of TCR clones was greatest in HTLV-1-associated myelopathy and smallest in multiple sclerosis, where it fell below that of healthy controls.

This CDR3 has 12 amino acids. V was trimmed by 6 bases and J by 7 bases, leaving 12 bases between them. Germline CDR1 is DFQATT and CDR2 is SNEGSKA (reference sequence). This clonotype showed up many times. Its cognate antigen is unknown. This rearrangement joins TRBV20-1 to TRBJ1-4; a weak D match, TRBD1 (6 bases). This clonotype originated in a woman aged 25 to 39 with multiple sclerosis. Sequencing was performed on PBMCs. CDR3 region: CSALGTFEKLFF. The DNA of the CDR3 is TGCAGTGCCTTGGGGACATTTGAAAAACTGTTTTTT.